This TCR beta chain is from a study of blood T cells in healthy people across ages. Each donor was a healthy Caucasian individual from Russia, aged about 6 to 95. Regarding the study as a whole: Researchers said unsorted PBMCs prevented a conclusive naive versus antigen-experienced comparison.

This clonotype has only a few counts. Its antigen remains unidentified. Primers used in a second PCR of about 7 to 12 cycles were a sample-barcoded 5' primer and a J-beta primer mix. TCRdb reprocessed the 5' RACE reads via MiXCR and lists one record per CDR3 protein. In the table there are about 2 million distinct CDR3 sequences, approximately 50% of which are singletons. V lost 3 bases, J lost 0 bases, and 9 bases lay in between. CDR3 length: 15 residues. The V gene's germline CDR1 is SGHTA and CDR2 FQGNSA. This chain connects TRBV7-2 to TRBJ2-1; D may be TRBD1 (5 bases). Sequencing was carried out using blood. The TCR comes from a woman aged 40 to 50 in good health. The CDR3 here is CASSLGRISYNEQFF. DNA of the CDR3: TGTGCCAGCAGCTTGGGGCGGATCTCCTACAATGAGCAGTTCTTC.